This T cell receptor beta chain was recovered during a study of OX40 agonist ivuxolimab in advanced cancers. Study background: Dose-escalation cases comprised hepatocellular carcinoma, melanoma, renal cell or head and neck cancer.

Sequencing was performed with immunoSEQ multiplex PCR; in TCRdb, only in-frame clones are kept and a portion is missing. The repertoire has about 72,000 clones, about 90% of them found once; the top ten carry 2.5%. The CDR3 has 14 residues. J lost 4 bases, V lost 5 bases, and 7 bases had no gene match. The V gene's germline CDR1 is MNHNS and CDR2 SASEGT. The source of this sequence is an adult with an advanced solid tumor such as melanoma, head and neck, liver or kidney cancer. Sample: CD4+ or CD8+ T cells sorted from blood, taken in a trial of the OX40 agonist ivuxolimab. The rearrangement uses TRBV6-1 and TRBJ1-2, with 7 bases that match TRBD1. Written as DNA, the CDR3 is TGTGCCAGCAGTCAGGGGGACGGGAGCTATGGCTACACCTTC. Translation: CASSQGDGSYGYTF.